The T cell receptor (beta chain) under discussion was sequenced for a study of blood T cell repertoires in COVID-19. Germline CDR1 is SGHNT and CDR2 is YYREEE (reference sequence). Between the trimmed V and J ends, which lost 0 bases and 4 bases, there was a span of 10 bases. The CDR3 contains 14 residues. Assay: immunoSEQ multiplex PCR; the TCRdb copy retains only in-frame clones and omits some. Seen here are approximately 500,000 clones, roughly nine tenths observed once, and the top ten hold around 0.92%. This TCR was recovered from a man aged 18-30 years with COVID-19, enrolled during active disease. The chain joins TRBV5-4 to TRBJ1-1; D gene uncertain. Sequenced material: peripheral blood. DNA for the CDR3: TGTGCCAGCAGCTTGGAGGCGGGGAGCACTGAAGCTTTCTTT. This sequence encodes CASSLEAGSTEAFF. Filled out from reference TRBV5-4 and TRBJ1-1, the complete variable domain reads ETGVTQSPTHLIKTRGQQVTLRCSSQSGHNTVSWYQQALGQGPQFIFQYYREEENGRGNFPPRFSGLQFPNYSSELNVNALELDDSALYLCASSLEAGSTEAFFGQGTRLTVV.